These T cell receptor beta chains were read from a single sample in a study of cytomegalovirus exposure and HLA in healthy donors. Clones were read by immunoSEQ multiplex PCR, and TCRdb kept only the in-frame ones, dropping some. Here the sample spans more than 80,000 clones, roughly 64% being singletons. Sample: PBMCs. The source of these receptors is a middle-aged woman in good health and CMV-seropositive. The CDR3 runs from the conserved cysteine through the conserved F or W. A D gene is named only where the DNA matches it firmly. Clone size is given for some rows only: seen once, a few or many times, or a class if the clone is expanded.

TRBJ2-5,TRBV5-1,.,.,CASSGTVKETQYF,TGCGCCAGCAGCGGGACTGTTAAAGAGACCCAGTACTTC
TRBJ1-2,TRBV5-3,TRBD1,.,CARSSADREVYGYTF,TGTGCCAGAAGCTCGGCCGACAGGGAGGTCTATGGCTACACCTTC
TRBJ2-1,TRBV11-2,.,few,CASSAYQGAYNEQFF,TGTGCCAGCAGCGCTTACCAGGGTGCCTACAATGAGCAGTTCTTC
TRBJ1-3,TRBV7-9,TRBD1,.,CASSRTGVPSSGNTIYF,TGTGCCAGCAGCCGAACAGGGGTCCCTAGCTCTGGAAACACCATATATTTT
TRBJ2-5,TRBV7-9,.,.,CASSLAGRQETQYF,TGTGCCAGCAGCTTAGCGGGCAGACAAGAGACCCAGTACTTC
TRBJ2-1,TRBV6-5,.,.,CASRKSSASYNEQFF,TGTGCCAGCAGAAAGTCTAGCGCTTCCTACAATGAGCAGTTCTTC
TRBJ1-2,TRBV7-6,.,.,CASSFTGTQGYTF,TGTGCCAGCAGCTTTACCGGGACACAAGGCTACACCTTC
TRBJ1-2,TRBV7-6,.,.,CASSPKVGGYGYTF,TGTGCCAGCAGTCCCAAGGTGGGGGGCTATGGCTACACCTTC
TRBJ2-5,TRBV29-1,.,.,CSVAPPQETQYF,TGCAGCGTAGCGCCGCCCCAAGAGACCCAGTACTTC
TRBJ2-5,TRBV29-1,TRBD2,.,CSAPGLAGEKQYF,TGCAGCGCCCCCGGACTAGCGGGAGAAAAACAGTACTTC
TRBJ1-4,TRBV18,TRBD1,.,CASPEGQGGNEKLFF,TGTGCCAGCCCGGAAGGACAGGGTGGTAATGAAAAACTGTTTTTT